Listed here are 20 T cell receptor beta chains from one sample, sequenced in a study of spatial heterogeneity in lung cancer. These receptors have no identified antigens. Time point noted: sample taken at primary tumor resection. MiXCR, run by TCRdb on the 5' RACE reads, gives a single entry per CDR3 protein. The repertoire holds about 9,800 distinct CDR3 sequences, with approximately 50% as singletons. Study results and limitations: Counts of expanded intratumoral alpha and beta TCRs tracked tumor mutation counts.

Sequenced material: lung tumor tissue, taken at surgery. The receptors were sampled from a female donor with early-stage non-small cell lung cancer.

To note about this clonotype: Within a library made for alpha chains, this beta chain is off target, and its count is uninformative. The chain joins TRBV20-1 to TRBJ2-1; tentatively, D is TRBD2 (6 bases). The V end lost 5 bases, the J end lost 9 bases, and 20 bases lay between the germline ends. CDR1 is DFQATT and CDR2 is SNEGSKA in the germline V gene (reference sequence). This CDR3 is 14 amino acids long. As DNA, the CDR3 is TGCAGTGCTGCCAAGCGACTAGTTAAGGGTGAGCAGTTCTTC. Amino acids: CSAAKRLVKGEQFF.

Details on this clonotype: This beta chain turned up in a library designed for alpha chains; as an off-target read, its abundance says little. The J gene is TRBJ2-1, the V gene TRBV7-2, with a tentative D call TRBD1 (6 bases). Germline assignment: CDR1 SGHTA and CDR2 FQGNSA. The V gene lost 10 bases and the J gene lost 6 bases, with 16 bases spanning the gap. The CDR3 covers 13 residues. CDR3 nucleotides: TGTGCCACGAAAAACGGACAGTCCAATGAGCAGTTCTTC. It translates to CATKNGQSNEQFF.

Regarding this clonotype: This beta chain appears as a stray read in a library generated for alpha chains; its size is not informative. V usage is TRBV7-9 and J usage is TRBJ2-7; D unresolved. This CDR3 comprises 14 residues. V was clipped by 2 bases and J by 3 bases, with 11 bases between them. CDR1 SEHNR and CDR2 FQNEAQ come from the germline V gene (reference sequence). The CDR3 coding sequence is TGTGCCAGCAGCTTAATGGGATCCAACTACGAGCAGTACTTC. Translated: CASSLMGSNYEQYF.

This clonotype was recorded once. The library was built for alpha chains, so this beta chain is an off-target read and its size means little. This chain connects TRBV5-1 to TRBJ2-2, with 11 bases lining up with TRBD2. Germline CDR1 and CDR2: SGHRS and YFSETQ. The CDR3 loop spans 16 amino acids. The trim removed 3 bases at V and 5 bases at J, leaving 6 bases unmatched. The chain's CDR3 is CASSSTSGAKTGELFF. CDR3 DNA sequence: TGCGCCAGCAGCTCGACTAGCGGGGCCAAGACCGGGGAGCTGTTTTTT.

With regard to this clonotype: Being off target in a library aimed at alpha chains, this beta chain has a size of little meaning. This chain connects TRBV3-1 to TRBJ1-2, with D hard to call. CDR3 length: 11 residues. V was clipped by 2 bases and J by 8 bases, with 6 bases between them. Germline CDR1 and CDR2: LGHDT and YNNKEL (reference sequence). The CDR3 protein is CASSQSGGYTF. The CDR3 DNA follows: TGTGCCAGCAGCCAAAGCGGGGGCTACACCTTC.

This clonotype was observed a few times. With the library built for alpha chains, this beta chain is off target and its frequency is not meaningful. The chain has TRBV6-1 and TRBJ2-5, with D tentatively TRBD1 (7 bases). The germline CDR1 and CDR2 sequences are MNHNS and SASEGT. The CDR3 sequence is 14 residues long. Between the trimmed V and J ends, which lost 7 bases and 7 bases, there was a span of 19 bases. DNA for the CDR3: TGTGCCAGCAAGGGCACAGGGGAGGTGAGGACCCAGTACTTC. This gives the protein CASKGTGEVRTQYF.

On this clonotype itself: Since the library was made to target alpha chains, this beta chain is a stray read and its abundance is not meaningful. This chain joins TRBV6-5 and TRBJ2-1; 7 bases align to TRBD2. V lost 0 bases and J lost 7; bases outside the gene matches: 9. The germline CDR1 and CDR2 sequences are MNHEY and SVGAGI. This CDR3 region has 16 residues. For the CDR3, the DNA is TGTGCCAGCAGTTACTCGAGTACTAGCGTATGGAATGAGCAGTTCTTC. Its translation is CASSYSSTSVWNEQFF.

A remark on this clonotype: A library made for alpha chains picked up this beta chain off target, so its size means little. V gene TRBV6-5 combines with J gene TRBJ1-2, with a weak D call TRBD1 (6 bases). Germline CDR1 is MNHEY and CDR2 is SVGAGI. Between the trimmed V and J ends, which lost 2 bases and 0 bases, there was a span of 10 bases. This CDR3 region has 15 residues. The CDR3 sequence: CASSYGQRANYGYTF. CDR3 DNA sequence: TGTGCCAGCAGTTACGGACAGAGAGCTAACTATGGCTACACCTTC.

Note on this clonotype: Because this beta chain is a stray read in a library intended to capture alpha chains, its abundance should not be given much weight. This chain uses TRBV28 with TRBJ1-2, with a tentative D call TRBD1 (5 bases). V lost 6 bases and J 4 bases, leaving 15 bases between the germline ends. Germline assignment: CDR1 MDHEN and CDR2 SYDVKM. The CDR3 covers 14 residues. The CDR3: CASRKTGGIYGYTF. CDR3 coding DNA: TGTGCCAGCAGGAAAACAGGAGGGATCTATGGCTACACCTTC.

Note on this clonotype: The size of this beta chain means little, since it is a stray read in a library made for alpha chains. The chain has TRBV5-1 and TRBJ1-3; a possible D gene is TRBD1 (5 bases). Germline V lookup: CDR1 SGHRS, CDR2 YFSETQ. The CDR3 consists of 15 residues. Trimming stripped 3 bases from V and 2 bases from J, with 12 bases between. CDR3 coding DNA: TGCGCCAGCAGCTGGACATGGGGGGCTGGAAACACCATATATTTT. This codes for CASSWTWGAGNTIYF.

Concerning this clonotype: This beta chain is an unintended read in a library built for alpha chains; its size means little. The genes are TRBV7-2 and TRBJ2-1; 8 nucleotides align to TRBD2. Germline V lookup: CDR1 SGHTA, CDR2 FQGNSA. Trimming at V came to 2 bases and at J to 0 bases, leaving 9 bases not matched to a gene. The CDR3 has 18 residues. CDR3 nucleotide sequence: TGTGCCAGCAGCTTACCCGGACTAGCAGCGAGCTCCTACAATGAGCAGTTCTTC. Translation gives CASSLPGLAASSYNEQFF. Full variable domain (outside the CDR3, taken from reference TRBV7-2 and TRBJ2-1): GAGVSQSPSNKVTEKGKDVELRCDPISGHTALYWYRQSLGQGLEFLIYFQGNSAPDKSGLPSDRFSAERTGGSVSTLTIQRTQQEDSAVYLCASSLPGLAASSYNEQFFGPGTRLTVL.

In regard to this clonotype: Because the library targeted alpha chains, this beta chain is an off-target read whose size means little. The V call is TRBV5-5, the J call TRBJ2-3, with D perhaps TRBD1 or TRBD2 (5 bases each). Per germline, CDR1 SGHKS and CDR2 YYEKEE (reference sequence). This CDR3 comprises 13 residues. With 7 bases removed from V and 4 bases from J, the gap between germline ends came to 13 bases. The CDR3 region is CASSPGPPDTQYF. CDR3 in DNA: TGTGCCAGCTCCCCGGGACCTCCAGATACGCAGTATTTT.

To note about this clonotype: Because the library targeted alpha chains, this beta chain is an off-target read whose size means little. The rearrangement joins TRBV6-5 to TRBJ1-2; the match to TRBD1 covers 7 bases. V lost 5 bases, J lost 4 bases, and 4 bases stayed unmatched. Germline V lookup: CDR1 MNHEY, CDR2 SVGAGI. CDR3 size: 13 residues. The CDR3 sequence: CASSQGGRYGYTF. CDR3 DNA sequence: TGTGCCAGCAGTCAGGGGGGCCGCTATGGCTACACCTTC.

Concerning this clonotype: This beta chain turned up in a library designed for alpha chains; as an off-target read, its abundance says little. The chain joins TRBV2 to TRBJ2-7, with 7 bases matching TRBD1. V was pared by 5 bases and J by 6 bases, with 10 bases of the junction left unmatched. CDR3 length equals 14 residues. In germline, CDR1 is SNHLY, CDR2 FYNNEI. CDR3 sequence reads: CASSYGTVLSEQYF. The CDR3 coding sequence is TGTGCCAGCAGTTACGGGACAGTACTTAGCGAGCAGTACTTC.

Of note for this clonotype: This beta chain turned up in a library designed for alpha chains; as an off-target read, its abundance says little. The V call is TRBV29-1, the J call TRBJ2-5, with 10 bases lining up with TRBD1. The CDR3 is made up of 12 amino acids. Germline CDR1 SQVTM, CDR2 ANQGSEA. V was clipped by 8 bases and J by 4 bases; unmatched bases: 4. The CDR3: CSTRTGGETQYF. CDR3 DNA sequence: TGCAGCACCAGGACAGGGGGAGAGACCCAGTACTTC.

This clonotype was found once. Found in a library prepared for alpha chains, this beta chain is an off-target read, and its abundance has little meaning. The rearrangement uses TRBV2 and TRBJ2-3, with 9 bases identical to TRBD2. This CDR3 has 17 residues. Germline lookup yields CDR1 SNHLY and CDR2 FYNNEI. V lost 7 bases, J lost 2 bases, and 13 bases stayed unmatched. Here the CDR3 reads CASTPAVAGAYTDTQYF. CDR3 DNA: TGTGCCAGCACCCCTGCCGTAGCGGGGGCTTACACAGATACGCAGTATTTT.

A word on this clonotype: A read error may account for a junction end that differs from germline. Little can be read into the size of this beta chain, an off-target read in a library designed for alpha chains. Written as DNA, the CDR3 is TGTGCCAGCAGTTTATTGGAGTGGACTAGCGGTTACAGTGAGCAGTTCTTC. Translated, it gives CASSLLEWTSGYSEQFF. This chain connects TRBV28 to TRBJ2-1, with 10 bases lining up with TRBD2. The CDR3 is 17 amino acids. Per the germline V gene, CDR1 is MDHEN and CDR2 is SYDVKM.

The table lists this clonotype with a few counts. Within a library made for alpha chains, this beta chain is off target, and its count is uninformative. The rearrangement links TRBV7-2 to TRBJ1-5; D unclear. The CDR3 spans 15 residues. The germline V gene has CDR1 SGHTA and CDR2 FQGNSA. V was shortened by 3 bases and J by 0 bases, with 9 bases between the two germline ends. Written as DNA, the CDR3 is TGTGCCAGCAGCTTCACCAGTTATAGCAATCAGCCCCAGCATTTT. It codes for CASSFTSYSNQPQHF.

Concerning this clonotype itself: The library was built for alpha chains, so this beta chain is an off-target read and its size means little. CDR3 loop: CASSLVAGEGEAFF. The CDR3, as DNA: TGTGCCAGCAGCTTAGTCGCCGGGGAGGGTGAAGCTTTCTTT. The V gene is TRBV11-3, the J gene TRBJ1-1; D is unresolved. Germline values: CDR1 SGHNT, CDR2 YENEEA. The CDR3 length is 14 residues. The V end was cut by 1 base, the J end by 7 bases, with 13 bases between.

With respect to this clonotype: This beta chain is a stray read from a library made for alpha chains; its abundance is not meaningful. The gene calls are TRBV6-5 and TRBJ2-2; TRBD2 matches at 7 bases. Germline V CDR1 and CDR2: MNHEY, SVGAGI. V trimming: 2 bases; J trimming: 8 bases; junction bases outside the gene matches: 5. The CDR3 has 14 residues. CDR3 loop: CASSYPSGRGELFF. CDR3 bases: TGTGCCAGCAGTTACCCCTCCGGGAGGGGGGAGCTGTTTTTT.